This TCR beta chain was profiled in a study of CD8+CD57+ T cells in acquired aplastic anemia. Overall study context: Sorted CD4+ and CD8+ cells gave a mean 3.2 ug DNA, range roughly 0.18 to 27.4 ug.

Study-level findings and limits: Sharing between patients and controls was observed for twenty-nine CD8+ CDR3 sequences.

CDR1 is MGHDK, CDR2 SYGVNS, per germline. V lost 3 bases and J 0 bases, leaving 8 bases between the germline ends. CDR3 length equals 14 residues. There are many counts of this clonotype. Its matching antigen is unknown. Genomic DNA, serving as template, underwent TCR beta VDJ and CDR3 profiling. TCRdb reprocessed the reads via MiXCR and lists one record per CDR3 protein. The sample lists about 190,000 distinct CDR3 sequences; about half were seen once. The clonotype was recovered from a human donor in good health, serving as a control. The chain links TRBV25-1 to TRBJ1-2; D might be TRBD1 (6 bases). Specimen: sorted CD4+, CD8+, or CD8+CD57+ T cells (not recorded which) from PBMCs. CDR3 amino acids: CASSENRANYGYTF. The CDR3 DNA reads TGTGCCAGCAGTGAGAACAGGGCTAACTATGGCTACACCTTC.